The rows below give T cell receptor beta chains drawn from one sample of a study of cytomegalovirus exposure and HLA in healthy donors. The repertoire was sequenced with immunoSEQ multiplex PCR; TCRdb's copy has only in-frame clones and lacks some. The top ten clones hold 6.3% of a sample with about 180,000 clones, 60% to 80% of them seen once. The specimen was PBMCs. Source of these receptors: a man aged 40-49 years in good health and CMV-seropositive. The CDR3 runs from the conserved cysteine through the conserved F or W. The order of the fields is J gene, V gene, clone size, D gene, CDR3 protein, CDR3 DNA. The D gene is left open where the match is weak. For some rows the clone size is stated as once, few or many, or as a class when expanded; others skip it.

J gene: TRBJ2-7
V gene: TRBV5-1
clone size: .
D gene: TRBD1
CDR3 protein: CASSFRTGDHEQYF
CDR3 DNA: TGCGCCAGCAGCTTCCGGACAGGGGACCACGAGCAGTACTTC

J gene: TRBJ1-5
V gene: TRBV2
clone size: .
D gene: .
CDR3 protein: CASTGGNSNQPQHF
CDR3 DNA: TGTGCCAGCACGGGAGGGAATAGCAATCAGCCCCAGCATTTT

J gene: TRBJ1-1
V gene: TRBV5-6
clone size: .
D gene: .
CDR3 protein: CASSLGLGGEAFF
CDR3 DNA: TGTGCCAGCAGCCTTGGTTTGGGGGGTGAAGCTTTCTTT

J gene: TRBJ2-2
V gene: TRBV19
clone size: .
D gene: .
CDR3 protein: CASSIGNRVVGELFF
CDR3 DNA: TGTGCCAGTAGTATAGGAAACAGGGTAGTCGGGGAGCTGTTTTTT

J gene: TRBJ1-5
V gene: TRBV19
clone size: .
D gene: .
CDR3 protein: CASIRGSGNQPQHF
CDR3 DNA: TGTGCCAGTATCAGGGGATCAGGCAATCAGCCCCAGCATTTT

J gene: TRBJ1-1
V gene: TRBV2
clone size: .
D gene: .
CDR3 protein: CASRGLLATEAFF
CDR3 DNA: TGTGCCAGCAGGGGCCTCCTGGCAACTGAAGCTTTCTTT

J gene: TRBJ1-1
V gene: TRBV5-1
clone size: .
D gene: TRBD1
CDR3 protein: CASSFGPTGARTEAFF
CDR3 DNA: TGCGCCAGCAGCTTTGGTCCGACAGGGGCGAGGACTGAAGCTTTCTTT

J gene: TRBJ2-1
V gene: TRBV9
clone size: many
D gene: .
CDR3 protein: CASSVGTGNYNEQFF
CDR3 DNA: TGTGCCAGCAGCGTAGGAACAGGGAACTACAATGAGCAGTTCTTC

J gene: TRBJ1-1
V gene: TRBV2
clone size: .
D gene: TRBD1
CDR3 protein: CASGSTGGNTEAFF
CDR3 DNA: TGTGCCAGCGGATCGACAGGGGGGAACACTGAAGCTTTCTTT

J gene: TRBJ2-3
V gene: TRBV6-1
clone size: .
D gene: TRBD1
CDR3 protein: CASSATGTGISTDTQYF
CDR3 DNA: TGTGCCAGCAGTGCGACCGGGACAGGGATCAGCACAGATACGCAGTATTTT

J gene: TRBJ1-1
V gene: TRBV28
clone size: .
D gene: TRBD1
CDR3 protein: CASSQGGQDTEAFF
CDR3 DNA: TGTGCCAGCAGCCAAGGGGGACAGGACACTGAAGCTTTCTTT

J gene: TRBJ2-7
V gene: TRBV10-3
clone size: once
D gene: .
CDR3 protein: CAISDSRGQGLNLYEQYF
CDR3 DNA: TGTGCCATCAGTGATAGTCGGGGCCAGGGGCTAAATCTCTACGAGCAGTACTTC

J gene: TRBJ1-1
V gene: TRBV9
clone size: .
D gene: .
CDR3 protein: CASSESYEGEGTEAFF
CDR3 DNA: TGTGCCAGCAGCGAGAGTTACGAGGGGGAAGGCACTGAAGCTTTCTTT

J gene: TRBJ1-4
V gene: TRBV21-1
clone size: .
D gene: .
CDR3 protein: CASSKGINGEKLFF
CDR3 DNA: TGTGCCAGCAGCAAAGGAATAAACGGGGAAAAACTGTTTTTT

J gene: TRBJ2-3
V gene: TRBV6-6
clone size: .
D gene: .
CDR3 protein: CASSKQGSDSDTQYF
CDR3 DNA: TGTGCCAGCAGCAAACAGGGATCGGATTCAGATACGCAGTATTTT

J gene: TRBJ2-7
V gene: TRBV7-6
clone size: .
D gene: TRBD2
CDR3 protein: CASSLGGGPGTYEQYF
CDR3 DNA: TGTGCCAGCAGCTTAGGCGGGGGGCCCGGGACCTACGAGCAGTACTTC

J gene: TRBJ2-7
V gene: TRBV21-1
clone size: .
D gene: .
CDR3 protein: CASSGLAGSSYEQYF
CDR3 DNA: TGTGCCAGCAGCGGTCTAGCGGGGAGCTCCTACGAGCAGTACTTC

J gene: TRBJ2-7
V gene: TRBV6-6
clone size: few
D gene: TRBD1
CDR3 protein: CASRINRGHEQYF
CDR3 DNA: TGTGCCAGCAGAATAAACAGGGGCCACGAGCAGTACTTC

J gene: TRBJ2-5
V gene: TRBV6-6
clone size: .
D gene: .
CDR3 protein: CASSRLRSPPETQYF
CDR3 DNA: TGTGCCAGCAGCCGACTGCGGTCTCCCCCTGAGACCCAGTACTTC

J gene: TRBJ2-7
V gene: TRBV28
clone size: .
D gene: TRBD2
CDR3 protein: CASSPSGRPYEQYF
CDR3 DNA: TGTGCCAGCAGTCCCAGCGGGAGGCCCTACGAGCAGTACTTC

J gene: TRBJ2-7
V gene: TRBV30
clone size: few
D gene: TRBD2
CDR3 protein: CAWEKKAGAPEQYF
CDR3 DNA: TGTGCCTGGGAGAAAAAAGCGGGAGCTCCCGAGCAGTACTTC

J gene: TRBJ2-1
V gene: TRBV5-1
clone size: .
D gene: TRBD2
CDR3 protein: CASSLVGTSGPNEQFF
CDR3 DNA: TGCGCCAGCAGCTTGGTAGGGACTAGCGGACCTAATGAGCAGTTCTTC

J gene: TRBJ1-1
V gene: TRBV6-5
clone size: .
D gene: TRBD1
CDR3 protein: CASSRTGQTTEAFF
CDR3 DNA: TGTGCCAGCAGTCGGACAGGGCAGACCACTGAAGCTTTCTTT

J gene: TRBJ2-7
V gene: TRBV6-6
clone size: .
D gene: TRBD1
CDR3 protein: CASSLGGTGAYEQYF
CDR3 DNA: TGTGCCAGCAGCCTAGGCGGGACAGGAGCCTACGAGCAGTACTTC

J gene: TRBJ2-2
V gene: TRBV29-1
clone size: .
D gene: .
CDR3 protein: CSVDRGSGELFF
CDR3 DNA: TGCAGCGTTGACAGGGGTAGCGGGGAGCTGTTTTTT

J gene: TRBJ2-5
V gene: TRBV10-2
clone size: few
D gene: .
CDR3 protein: CASRGGQETQYF
CDR3 DNA: TGCGCCAGCAGGGGGGGACAAGAGACCCAGTACTTC

J gene: TRBJ2-7
V gene: TRBV30
clone size: once
D gene: TRBD2
CDR3 protein: CAWSGGGYEQYF
CDR3 DNA: TGTGCCTGGAGTGGCGGGGGCTACGAGCAGTACTTC

J gene: TRBJ1-6
V gene: TRBV29-1
clone size: .
D gene: TRBD1
CDR3 protein: CSVDLNRGRHSPLHF
CDR3 DNA: TGCAGCGTTGACTTGAACAGGGGCCGACATTCACCCCTCCACTTT

J gene: TRBJ2-1
V gene: TRBV5-1
clone size: .
D gene: TRBD2
CDR3 protein: CASTMTEREGLGEQFF
CDR3 DNA: TGCGCCAGCACTATGACTGAGCGGGAGGGCCTAGGTGAGCAGTTCTTC

J gene: TRBJ2-7
V gene: TRBV15
clone size: .
D gene: .
CDR3 protein: CATSRDGGVYEQYF
CDR3 DNA: TGTGCCACCAGCAGAGATGGCGGGGTCTACGAGCAGTACTTC